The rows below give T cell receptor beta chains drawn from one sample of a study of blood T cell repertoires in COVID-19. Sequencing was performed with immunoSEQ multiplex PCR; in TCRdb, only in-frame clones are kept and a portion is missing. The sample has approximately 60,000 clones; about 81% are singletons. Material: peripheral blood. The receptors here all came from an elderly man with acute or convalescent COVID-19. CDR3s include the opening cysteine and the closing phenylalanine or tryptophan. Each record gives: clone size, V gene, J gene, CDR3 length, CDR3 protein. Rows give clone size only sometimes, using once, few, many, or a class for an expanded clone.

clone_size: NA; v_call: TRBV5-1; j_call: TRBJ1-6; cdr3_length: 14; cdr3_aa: CASSLAENNSPLHF
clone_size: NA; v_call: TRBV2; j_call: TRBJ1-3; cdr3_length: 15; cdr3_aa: CASSLGQSIGNTIYF
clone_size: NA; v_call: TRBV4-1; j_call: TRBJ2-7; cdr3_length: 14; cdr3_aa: CASSQDSRLYEQYF
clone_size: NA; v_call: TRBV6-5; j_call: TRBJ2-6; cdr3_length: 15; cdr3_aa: CASSLDRVGANVLTF
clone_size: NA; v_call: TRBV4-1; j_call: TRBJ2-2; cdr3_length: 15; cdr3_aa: CASSDTTGNTGELFF
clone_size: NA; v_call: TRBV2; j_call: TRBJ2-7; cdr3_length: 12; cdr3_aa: CARGDTAYEQYF
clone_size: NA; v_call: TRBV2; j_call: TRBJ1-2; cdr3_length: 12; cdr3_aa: CASRVTGYGYTF
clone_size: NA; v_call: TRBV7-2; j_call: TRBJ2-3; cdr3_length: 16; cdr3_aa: CASSLGLAGGADTQYF
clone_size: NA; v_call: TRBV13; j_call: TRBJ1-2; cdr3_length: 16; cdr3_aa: CASSPRTGRVSYGYTF
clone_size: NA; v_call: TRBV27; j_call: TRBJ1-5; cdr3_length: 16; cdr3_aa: CASSLSGGVSNQPQHF
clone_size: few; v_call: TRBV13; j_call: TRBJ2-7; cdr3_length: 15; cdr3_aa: CASSLVGGTALEQYF